This TCR beta chain was obtained from a study of T-cell reconstitution after alpha-beta-depleted transplantation in children. The library targeted TCRbeta and was prepared with unique molecular identifiers. TCRdb used MiXCR to reprocess the PCR reads, holding one entry per CDR3 protein. The profile shows about 610,000 distinct CDR3 sequences, roughly a tenth of them singletons. Between the trimmed V and J ends, which lost 2 bases and 0 bases, there was a span of 11 bases. Germline CDR1 reads SNHLY; CDR2 reads FYNNEI. The CDR3 has 17 residues. The material was PBMCs from the stem cell graft donor, obtained from the stem cell graft. The receptor was derived from a human donor who donated a stem cell graft to a child with acute myeloid leukemia. The gene calls are TRBV2 and TRBJ2-6; D is undetermined. The CDR3 nucleotides are TGTGCCAGCAGTGAAATGTCAGGTATCTCTGGGGCCAACGTCCTGACTTTC. Its protein is CASSEMSGISGANVLTF. The whole variable domain, filled in from reference TRBV2 and TRBJ2-6, reads EPEVTQTPSHQVTQMGQEVILRCVPISNHLYFYWYRQILGQKVEFLVSFYNNEISEKSEIFDDQFSVERPDGSNFTLKIRSTKLEDSAMYFCASSEMSGISGANVLTFGAGSRLTVL.